This is a list of T cell receptor beta chains from one sample in a study of T cell responses to AZD1222 COVID-19 vaccine. The method was immunoSEQ multiplex PCR; TCRdb's version includes in-frame clones alone and lacks a portion of them. The sample contains about 120,000 clones, 85% to 90% of which appear only once. The sequences come from peripheral blood, collected on day 0 of AZD1222 vaccination. Receptors were obtained from an adult in good health. Both conserved end residues are part of each CDR3. Fields, in order: J gene, clone size, D gene, V gene, CDR3 protein, CDR3 DNA. A D gene is named only where the DNA matches it firmly. Clone size is not always given. Where it is, it says once, few, many or a class for expanded clones.

J: TRBJ1-3; size: .; D: .; V: TRBV7-2; CDR3: CASSLVGGPRSGNTIYF; DNA: TGTGCCAGCAGCTTAGTCGGTGGACCCCGCTCTGGAAACACCATATATTTT
J: TRBJ2-3; size: .; D: .; V: TRBV21-1; CDR3: CASSKVRLAGPGTDTQYF; DNA: TGTGCCAGCAGCAAAGTTAGACTAGCGGGACCTGGCACAGATACGCAGTATTTT
J: TRBJ2-7; size: .; D: .; V: TRBV7-9; CDR3: CASSPPGDYEQYF; DNA: TGTGCCAGCAGCCCCCCCGGGGACTACGAGCAGTACTTC
J: TRBJ1-1; size: .; D: .; V: TRBV18; CDR3: CASSPGQNTEAFF; DNA: TGTGCCAGCTCACCGGGACAGAACACTGAAGCTTTCTTT
J: TRBJ2-2; size: .; D: .; V: TRBV2; CDR3: CASSGLSRQHTGELFF; DNA: TGTGCCAGCAGCGGACTCTCCAGGCAACACACCGGGGAGCTGTTTTTT
J: TRBJ1-1; size: .; D: TRBD1; V: TRBV10-2; CDR3: CATNRGENTEAFF; DNA: TGCGCCACCAACAGGGGAGAGAACACTGAAGCTTTCTTT
J: TRBJ2-7; size: few; D: .; V: TRBV7-2; CDR3: CASSLVGFLGDEQYF; DNA: TGTGCCAGCAGCTTAGTAGGCTTCCTCGGCGACGAGCAGTACTTC
J: TRBJ1-2; size: .; D: .; V: TRBV24-1; CDR3: CATSDWQGAGYTF; DNA: TGTGCCACCAGTGATTGGCAAGGAGCGGGCTACACCTTC
J: TRBJ1-5; size: .; D: .; V: TRBV27; CDR3: CASSLVGGWQPQHF; DNA: TGTGCCAGCAGTTTGGTGGGGGGCTGGCAGCCCCAGCATTTT
J: TRBJ1-4; size: .; D: TRBD1; V: TRBV6-5; CDR3: CASSYAQGAPEKLFF; DNA: TGTGCCAGCAGTTACGCGCAGGGGGCGCCCGAAAAACTGTTTTTT
J: TRBJ1-2; size: few; D: .; V: TRBV19; CDR3: CASSITAGSGGYTF; DNA: TGTGCCAGTAGTATAACCGCGGGTTCCGGTGGCTACACCTTC
J: TRBJ2-7; size: .; D: TRBD2; V: TRBV3-1/TRBV3-2; CDR3: CASSQDPAGAYEQYF; DNA: TGTGCCAGCAGCCAAGATCCAGCGGGGGCCTACGAGCAGTACTTC
J: TRBJ1-6; size: .; D: .; V: TRBV4-2; CDR3: CASSQDRGNSPLHF; DNA: TGTGCCAGCAGCCAAGACAGGGGTAATTCACCCCTCCACTTT
J: TRBJ2-7; size: .; D: .; V: TRBV3-1/TRBV3-2; CDR3: CASSPQGGVEQYF; DNA: TGTGCCAGCAGCCCCCAGGGGGGGGTCGAGCAGTACTTC
J: TRBJ1-2; size: .; D: TRBD1; V: TRBV5-1; CDR3: CASSLTGQNYGYTF; DNA: TGCGCCAGCAGCTTGACGGGACAGAACTATGGCTACACCTTC
J: TRBJ2-2; size: .; D: .; V: TRBV24-1; CDR3: CATSAPNTGELFF; DNA: TGTGCCACCAGTGCACCGAACACCGGGGAGCTGTTTTTT
J: TRBJ2-2; size: .; D: .; V: TRBV18; CDR3: CASSPGSGELFF; DNA: TGTGCCAGCTCACCAGGCTCCGGGGAGCTGTTTTTT
J: TRBJ2-2; size: .; D: .; V: TRBV6-6; CDR3: CASRATGELFF; DNA: TGTGCCAGCAGAGCCACCGGGGAGCTGTTTTTT
J: TRBJ1-5; size: .; D: .; V: TRBV18; CDR3: CASSPGSLQPQHF; DNA: TGTGCCAGCTCACCCGGGAGTTTGCAGCCCCAGCATTTT
J: TRBJ2-3; size: .; D: TRBD2; V: TRBV5-5; CDR3: CASSLAPSGGGDTQYF; DNA: TGTGCCAGCAGCTTGGCACCCAGCGGGGGTGGTGATACGCAGTATTTT
J: TRBJ2-1; size: .; D: .; V: TRBV27; CDR3: CASSGGSSYNEQFF; DNA: TGTGCCAGCAGTGGGGGGAGCTCCTACAATGAGCAGTTCTTC
J: TRBJ1-4; size: .; D: .; V: TRBV15; CDR3: CATRRVADEKLFF; DNA: TGTGCCACCAGGAGGGTTGCGGATGAAAAACTGTTTTTT